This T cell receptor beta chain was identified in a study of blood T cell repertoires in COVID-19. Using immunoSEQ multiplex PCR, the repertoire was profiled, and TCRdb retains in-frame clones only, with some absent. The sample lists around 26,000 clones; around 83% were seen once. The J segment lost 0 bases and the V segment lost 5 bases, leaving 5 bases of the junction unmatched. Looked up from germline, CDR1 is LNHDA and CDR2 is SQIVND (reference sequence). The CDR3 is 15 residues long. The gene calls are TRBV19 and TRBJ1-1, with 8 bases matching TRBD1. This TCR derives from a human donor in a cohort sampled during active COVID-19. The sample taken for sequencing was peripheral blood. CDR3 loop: CASSVGQAMNTEAFF. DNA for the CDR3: TGTGCCAGTAGTGTGGGACAGGCGATGAACACTGAAGCTTTCTTT.